This entry lists 18 T cell receptor beta chains sequenced from one sample in a study of T cells in women clearing cervical HPV infection (dated by TCRdb to 2017 to 2018). Library creation used the immunoSEQ multiplex PCR assay. TCRdb retrieved this table from immuneACCESS and kept in-frame rearrangements only. Not all clones are present; in checked studies, unresolved V genes account for under half, and no reason is known for the remainder. The sample table includes 30,000 to 35,000 clones. The top ten clonotypes cover about 1.5% of the sample. Material: blood buffy coat. These receptor sequences come from a woman aged 18 to 69 with a cervical HPV16 infection that either progressed to CIN3+ or cleared (not recorded which).

With regard to this clone: The observed sequence ends 3 residues before the CDR3 terminus, with the missing tail filled in from the germline J gene. The chain employs TRBV28 and TRBJ2-1, with D maybe TRBD1 (6 bases). CDR1 and CDR2 (germline): MDHEN, SYDVKM. CDR3 length: 14 residues. Trimming cost V 8 bases and J 2 bases, with 13 bases left between them. CDR3 DNA (partial): TGTGCCAGCGGACAGATCCACACCTACAATGAG. This encodes CASGQIHTYNE. The entire CDR3 is CASGQIHTYNEQFF.

A note on this clone: The read comes to an end 3 residues before the CDR3 does, leaving the germline J gene to fill in the end. The rearrangement joins TRBV18 to TRBJ2-7, with 10 bases matching TRBD2. Trimming cost V 4 bases and J 2 bases; bases outside gene matches: 8. Germline CDR1 and CDR2: KGHSH and LQKENI. The CDR3 is 16 residues long. The CDR3 loop is CASSQTLGTSAYEQYF. CDR3 DNA, as far as it was read: TGTGCCAGCTCACAAACCCTTGGGACTAGCGCCTACGAG.

With regard to this clone: The read halts 3 residues ahead of the CDR3 end, with the missing end drawn from the germline J gene. This chain links TRBV6-2 or TRBV6-3 with TRBJ2-3; 7 nucleotides line up with TRBD1. From germline, CDR1 is MNHEY and CDR2 SVGEGT. CDR3 length: 15 amino acids. The covered CDR3 bases are TGTGCCAGCAGTTACTCGAGAGGGGGCGGAGAGACG. Translation: CASSYSRGGGET. The full CDR3 reads CASSYSRGGGETQYF.

Comments on this clone: Sequencing ends 3 residues short of the CDR3 end; the germline J gene provides the rest. The V and J genes are TRBV16 and TRBJ2-1; D may be TRBD1 (6 bases). CDR1 and CDR2 from the germline V gene are KGHSY and FQNENV. The CDR3 contains 14 residues. Trimming shortened V by 6 bases and J by 4 bases, and 13 bases separated the two germline ends. The covered CDR3 bases are TGTGCCAGCAGGAAGACAGGCGGGTACAATGAG. Protein sequence: CASRKTGGYNE. The CDR3 reads in full as CASRKTGGYNEQFF.

In regard to this clone: The CDR3 end lies 3 residues beyond the end of the read and is filled in from the germline J gene. This rearrangement joins TRBV2 to TRBJ2-2; 11 bases line up with TRBD2. This CDR3 region has 15 residues. The germline CDR1 and CDR2 sequences are SNHLY and FYNNEI. The trim removed 7 bases at V and 0 bases at J, leaving 1 base unmatched. CDR3 DNA (partial): TGTGCCAGCATAGCGGGGGGGACGAACACCGGGGAG. Its protein product is CASIAGGTNTGE. The whole CDR3 protein is CASIAGGTNTGELFF.

As to this clone: The CDR3 goes on 3 residues after the read ends, and that part is filled in from the germline J gene. This chain links TRBV5-1 with TRBJ2-1; TRBD2 matches 9 bases. The CDR3 totals 15 residues. V gave up 4 bases and J gave up 5 bases; unmatched junction bases: 7. The germline gives CDR1 SGHRS, CDR2 YFSETQ. The CDR3 bases that were read are TGCGCCAGCAGCCAAATAGCGGGGGCCGACAATGAG. Amino acids: CASSQIAGADNE. The complete CDR3 protein is CASSQIAGADNEQFF. Complete variable domain (other parts from reference TRBV5-1 and TRBJ2-1): KAGVTQTPRYLIKTRGQQVTLSCSPISGHRSVSWYQQTPGQGLQFLFEYFSETQRNKGNFPGRFSGRQFSNSRSEMNVSTLELGDSALYLCASSQIAGADNEQFFGPGTRLTVL.

Of note for this clone: The read stops 3 residues short of the end of the CDR3; the missing end is completed from the germline J gene. The chain combines TRBV6-1 with TRBJ2-7; 8 bases align to TRBD1. After removal of 2 bases from V and 6 bases from J, the junction contained 12 bases not matched to a gene. Germline-derived CDR1 and CDR2 are MNHNS and SASEGT. This CDR3 region has 16 residues. The CDR3 loop is CASSESRTGSSSEQYF. The CDR3 bases that were read are TGTGCCAGCAGTGAATCCCGGACAGGGTCCAGCTCCGAG.

Concerning this clone itself: The read finishes 3 residues shy of the CDR3 end, and the germline J gene is used to complete it. The chain couples TRBV7-6 to TRBJ2-1; 10 nucleotides align to TRBD1. V lost 7 bases, J lost 8 bases, and 11 bases stayed unmatched. This CDR3 is 15 amino acids long. Germline CDR1 is SGHVS and CDR2 is FNYEAQ. The sequenced part of the CDR3 DNA is TGTGCCAGCACCCTCCCGGGACAGGGGCGCGATGAG. It specifies CASTLPGQGRDE. The CDR3 as a whole reads CASTLPGQGRDEQFF. Based on the CDR3 plus reference TRBV7-6 and TRBJ2-1, the full variable domain is GAGVSQSPRYKVTKRGQDVALRCDPISGHVSLYWYRQALGQGPEFLTYFNYEAQQDKSGLPNDRFSAERPEGSISTLTIQRTEQRDSAMYRCASTLPGQGRDEQFFGPGTRLTVL.

This chain's CDR3 is CASSPGTGYNDYTF. The CDR3 bases that were read are TGTGCCAGCAGCCCCGGGACAGGGTACAATGAC. This chain uses TRBV7-9 with TRBJ1-2, with 9 bases aligning to TRBD1. The read ends 3 residues shy of where the CDR3 ends; the end is completed using the germline J gene. The CDR3 totals 14 residues. The germline CDR1 and CDR2 sequences are SEHNR and FQNEAQ (reference sequence).

On this clone: From the germline J gene comes the end of the CDR3, since the read stops 3 residues before it. The chain recombines TRBV7-7 with TRBJ2-1, with TRBD1 matching 7 bases. This CDR3 is built from 16 residues. CDR1 is SSHAT, CDR2 FNYEAQ, per germline (reference sequence). After removal of 1 base from V and 4 bases from J, the junction contained 7 bases not matched to a gene. The CDR3: CASSLGVGQQYNEQFF. The CDR3 DNA, read in part, is TGTGCCAGCAGCTTAGGTGTGGGACAGCAGTACAATGAG.

Comment on this clone: The read comes to an end 3 residues before the CDR3 does, leaving the germline J gene to fill in the end. The rearrangement uses TRBV7-9 and TRBJ1-2; possibly TRBD1 for D (5 bases). This CDR3 is built from 12 residues. CDR1 and CDR2 (germline): SEHNR, FQNEAQ (reference sequence). This CDR3 reads CASSLWGDDYTF. The sequenced part of the CDR3 DNA is TGTGCCAGCAGCTTGTGGGGGGATGAC.

Note on this clone: The read gets to within 3 residues of the CDR3 end, and the germline J gene fills in the rest. The rearrangement joins TRBV2 to TRBJ2-7, with TRBD1 matching over 9 bases. Germline trimming cut 4 bases from V and 4 bases from J; bases unmatched to any gene: 14. The CDR3 sequence is 17 residues long. CDR1 and CDR2 (germline): SNHLY, FYNNEI. CDR3 region: CASSAGFRQGVRYEQYF. CDR3 bases read: TGTGCCAGCAGTGCTGGGTTCCGACAGGGGGTCAGATACGAG.

As for this clone: The read falls 3 residues short of the CDR3 end, and the missing part is taken from the germline J gene. This chain connects TRBV7-8 to TRBJ2-5, with 9 bases matching TRBD2. The V segment lost 0 bases and the J segment 4 bases; nucleotides outside the gene matches: 3. Germline V CDR1 and CDR2: SGHVS, FQNEAQ. The CDR3 runs to 15 residues. The CDR3 protein is CASSLAKLAGETQYF. The part of the CDR3 DNA that was read is TGTGCCAGCAGCTTAGCGAAACTAGCGGGAGAGACC.

Comments on this clone: The read halts 3 residues ahead of the CDR3 end, with the missing end drawn from the germline J gene. This sequence joins TRBV19 and TRBJ1-2; 8 nucleotides line up with TRBD1. J lost 4 bases, V lost 3 bases, and 7 bases had no gene match. The germline CDR1 and CDR2 sequences are LNHDA and SQIVND (reference sequence). This CDR3 spans 15 amino acids. The sequenced part of the CDR3 DNA is TGTGCCAGTAGTATGCGCAGGGGGCGCGGCTATGGC. Translated, it gives CASSMRRGRGYG. In full, the CDR3 is CASSMRRGRGYGYTF.

A word on this clone: Read data end 3 residues before the CDR3 end; the end is taken from the germline J gene. The gene calls are TRBV18 and TRBJ2-1, with 8 nucleotides matching TRBD1. Germline V gene data show CDR1 as KGHSH and CDR2 as LQKENI. V shed 3 bases and J 0 bases; nucleotides not matched to a gene: 7. The CDR3 length is 17 residues. The sequenced part of the CDR3 DNA is TGTGCCAGCTCACCTCCAGGACAGGGAGGCTCCTACAATGAG. Translated: CASSPPGQGGSYNE. The CDR3 in its entirety is CASSPPGQGGSYNEQFF.

Concerning this clone itself: Read coverage stops 3 residues before the CDR3 terminus; the germline J gene supplies the remainder. This chain uses TRBV7-8 with TRBJ2-1; TRBD2 agrees at 8 bases. The CDR3 has 16 residues. V was pared by 5 bases and J by 2 bases, with 8 bases of the junction left unmatched. Per germline, CDR1 SGHVS and CDR2 FQNEAQ. CDR3 amino acids: CASSHRGGRTYNEQFF. The covered CDR3 bases are TGTGCCAGCAGCCACCGGGGGGGGCGGACCTACAATGAG.

A word on this clone: Read data end 3 residues before the CDR3 end; the end is taken from the germline J gene. This sequence joins TRBV5-1 and TRBJ2-7, with 11 bases aligning to TRBD2. From germline, CDR1 is SGHRS and CDR2 YFSETQ. V was pared by 0 bases and J by 0 bases, with 11 bases of the junction left unmatched. This CDR3 region has 19 residues. The part of the CDR3 DNA that was read is TGCGCCAGCAGCTTGGCCGCTAGCGGGGGGCCTAGGAGCTCCTACGAG. The encoded protein is CASSLAASGGPRSSYE. The whole CDR3 region reads CASSLAASGGPRSSYEQYF.

In regard to this clone: The observed sequence ends 3 residues before the CDR3 terminus, with the missing tail filled in from the germline J gene. The chain combines TRBV7-8 with TRBJ1-4; 11 positions match TRBD1. Losses at the gene ends were 3 bases for V and 3 bases for J; bases not matched to a gene: 9. The CDR3 covers 18 residues. Germline V gene sequence: CDR1 SGHVS, CDR2 FQNEAQ. CDR3 DNA, as far as it was read: TGTGCCAGCAGCTTTGGACAGGGGGCGAATGAGGCTAATGAAAAA. Encoded protein: CASSFGQGANEANEK. The full CDR3 reads CASSFGQGANEANEKLFF.